This T cell receptor (beta chain) originates from a study of CD8+ T cells in alopecia areata. Germline lookup yields CDR1 SEHNR and CDR2 FQNEAQ (reference sequence). V lost 5 bases and J lost 0, with 11 bases in between. The CDR3 runs to 15 residues. Sample treatment: oral pan-JAK inhibitor, 5-10 mg twice daily. With regard to this clone: Antigen: not known.

After isolation, RNA underwent reverse transcription to generate cDNA as the sequencing template. Sequenced by immunoSEQ multiplex PCR; TCRdb stores in-frame clones only, minus some. Among 130,000 to 150,000 clones, around four fifths were seen once, and the ten largest hold more than 20%. Overall study findings and caveats: Patients shared TCRs less clearly than mice did, possibly for HLA-related reasons.

The receptor comes from a human donor with alopecia areata. Sample: CD8+ T cells sorted from blood, taken at week 4, from a patient treated with tofacitinib. The genes are TRBV7-9 and TRBJ1-5, with D possibly TRBD1 on 6 matching bases. The CDR3 region is CASSQDRYSNQPQHF. The CDR3 DNA follows: TGTGCCAGCAGCCAGGACAGATATAGCAATCAGCCCCAGCATTTT.